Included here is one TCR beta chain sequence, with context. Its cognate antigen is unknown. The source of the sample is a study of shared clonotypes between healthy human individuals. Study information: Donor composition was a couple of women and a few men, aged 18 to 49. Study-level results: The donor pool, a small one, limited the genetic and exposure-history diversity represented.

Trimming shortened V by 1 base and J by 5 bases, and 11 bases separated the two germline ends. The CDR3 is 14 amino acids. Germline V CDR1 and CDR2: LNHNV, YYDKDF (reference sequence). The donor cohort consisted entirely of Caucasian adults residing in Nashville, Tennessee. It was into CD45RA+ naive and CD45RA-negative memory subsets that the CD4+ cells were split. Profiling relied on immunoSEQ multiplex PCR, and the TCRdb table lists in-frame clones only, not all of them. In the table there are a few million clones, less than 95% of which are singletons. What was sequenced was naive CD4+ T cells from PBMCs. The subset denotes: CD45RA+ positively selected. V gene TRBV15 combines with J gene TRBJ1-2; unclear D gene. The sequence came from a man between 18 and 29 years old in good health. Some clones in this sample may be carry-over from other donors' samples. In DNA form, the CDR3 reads TGTGCCACCAGCAGAGGGGCCGGATGGTATGGCTACACCTTC. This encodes CATSRGAGWYGYTF.